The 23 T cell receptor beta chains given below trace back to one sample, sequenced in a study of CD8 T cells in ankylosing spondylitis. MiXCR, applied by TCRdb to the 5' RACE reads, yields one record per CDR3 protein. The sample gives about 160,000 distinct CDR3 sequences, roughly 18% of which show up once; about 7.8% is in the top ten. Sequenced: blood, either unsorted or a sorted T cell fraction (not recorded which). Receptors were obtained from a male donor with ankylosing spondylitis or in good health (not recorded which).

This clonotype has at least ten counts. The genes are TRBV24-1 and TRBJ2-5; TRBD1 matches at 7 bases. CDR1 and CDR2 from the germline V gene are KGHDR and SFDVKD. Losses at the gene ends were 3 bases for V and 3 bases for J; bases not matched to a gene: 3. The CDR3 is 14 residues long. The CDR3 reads CATSDAGTEETQYF. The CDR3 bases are TGTGCCACCAGTGATGCCGGGACAGAAGAGACCCAGTACTTC.

CDR3 nucleotides: TGCAGTGCTAGAGATAAGGTGTGGGATCAGCCCCAGCATTTT. This gives the protein CSARDKVWDQPQHF. The V gene is TRBV20-1, the J gene TRBJ1-5; no reliable D call. Per germline, CDR1 DFQATT and CDR2 SNEGSKA (reference sequence). The CDR3 loop spans 14 amino acids. V shed 0 bases and J shed 5 bases, with 11 bases lying between them.

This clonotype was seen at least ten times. The CDR3 DNA is TGCGCCAGCAGCTTGGAAAGACTAGCCGACGAGCAGTACTTC. Translating it yields CASSLERLADEQYF. The rearrangement links TRBV5-1 to TRBJ2-7; 7 positions agree with TRBD2. CDR3 length: 14 residues. The V and J ends lost 0 bases and 5 bases, in that order; junction bases with no gene match: 5. Germline loops: CDR1 SGHRS, CDR2 YFSETQ.

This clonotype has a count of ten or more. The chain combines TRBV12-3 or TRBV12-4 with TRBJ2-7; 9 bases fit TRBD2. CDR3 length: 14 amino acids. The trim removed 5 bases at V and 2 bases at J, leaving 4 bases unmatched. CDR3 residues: CASSPLAGPYEQYF. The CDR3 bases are TGTGCCAGCAGTCCTCTAGCGGGGCCCTACGAGCAGTACTTC.

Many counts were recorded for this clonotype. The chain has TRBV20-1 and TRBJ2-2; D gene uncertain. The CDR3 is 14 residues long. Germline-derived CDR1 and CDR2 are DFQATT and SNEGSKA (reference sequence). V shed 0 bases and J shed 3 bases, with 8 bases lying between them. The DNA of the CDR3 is TGCAGTGCTAGAGATACACAACACACCGGGGAGCTGTTTTTT. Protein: CSARDTQHTGELFF.

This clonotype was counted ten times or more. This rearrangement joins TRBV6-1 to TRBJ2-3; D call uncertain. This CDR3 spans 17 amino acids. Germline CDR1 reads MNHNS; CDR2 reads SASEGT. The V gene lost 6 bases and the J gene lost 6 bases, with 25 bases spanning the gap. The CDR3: CASSRILLSLGLDTQYF. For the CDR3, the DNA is TGTGCCAGCAGCCGAATCCTTTTGTCACTCGGTCTCGATACGCAGTATTTT.

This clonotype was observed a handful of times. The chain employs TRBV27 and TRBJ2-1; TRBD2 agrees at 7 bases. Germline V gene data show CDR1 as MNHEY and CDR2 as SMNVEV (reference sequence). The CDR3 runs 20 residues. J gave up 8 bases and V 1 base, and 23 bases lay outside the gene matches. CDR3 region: CASSLLKRASGTHRGDEQFF. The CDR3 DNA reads TGTGCCAGCAGTTTATTAAAAAGGGCTAGCGGCACTCACCGGGGGGATGAGCAGTTCTTC.

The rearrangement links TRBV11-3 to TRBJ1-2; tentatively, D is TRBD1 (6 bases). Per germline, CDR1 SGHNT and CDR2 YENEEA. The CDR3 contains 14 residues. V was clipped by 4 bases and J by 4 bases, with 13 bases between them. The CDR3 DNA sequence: TGTGCCAGCAGCTCGAGACAGGACAGCTATGGCTACACCTTC. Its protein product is CASSSRQDSYGYTF.

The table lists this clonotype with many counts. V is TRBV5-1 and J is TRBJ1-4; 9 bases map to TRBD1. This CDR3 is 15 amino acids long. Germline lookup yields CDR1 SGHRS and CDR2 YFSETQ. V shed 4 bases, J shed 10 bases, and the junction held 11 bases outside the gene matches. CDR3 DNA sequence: TGCGCCAGCAGCCCCGTCACGGGACAGGGCGGAAAACTGTTTTTT. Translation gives CASSPVTGQGGKLFF.

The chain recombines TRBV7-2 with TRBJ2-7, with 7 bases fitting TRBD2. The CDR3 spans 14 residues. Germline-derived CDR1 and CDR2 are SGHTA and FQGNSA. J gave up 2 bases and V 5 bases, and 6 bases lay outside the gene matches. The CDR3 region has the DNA TGTGCCAGCAGCCCTCGACTAGCTCCCTACGAGCAGTACTTC. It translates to CASSPRLAPYEQYF.

The CDR3 reads CASSPLIPGDQPQHF. In DNA form, the CDR3 reads TGTGCCAGCAGTCCATTAATTCCAGGGGATCAGCCCCAGCATTTT. The V and J genes are TRBV27 and TRBJ1-5; D is possibly TRBD1 (6 bases). Trimming removed 5 bases at V and 5 bases at J, with 16 bases between. There are 15 residues in the CDR3. The germline V gene encodes CDR1 MNHEY and CDR2 SMNVEV (reference sequence).

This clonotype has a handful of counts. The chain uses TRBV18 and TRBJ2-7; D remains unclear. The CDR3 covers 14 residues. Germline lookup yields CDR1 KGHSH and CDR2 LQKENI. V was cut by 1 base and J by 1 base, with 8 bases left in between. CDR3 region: CASSPQPTSYEQYF. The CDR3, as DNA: TGTGCCAGCTCACCACAACCGACATCCTACGAGCAGTACTTC.

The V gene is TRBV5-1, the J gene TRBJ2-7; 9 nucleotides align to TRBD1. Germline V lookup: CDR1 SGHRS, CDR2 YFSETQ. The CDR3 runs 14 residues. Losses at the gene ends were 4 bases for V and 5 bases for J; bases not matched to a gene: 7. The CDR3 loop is CASSVDRGRDEQYF. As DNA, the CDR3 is TGCGCCAGCAGCGTTGACAGGGGGAGAGACGAGCAGTACTTC.

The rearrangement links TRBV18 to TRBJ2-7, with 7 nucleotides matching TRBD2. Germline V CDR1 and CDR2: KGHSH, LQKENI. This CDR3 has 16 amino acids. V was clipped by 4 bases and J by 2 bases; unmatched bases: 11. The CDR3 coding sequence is TGTGCCAGCTCACTTACGACTAGCCTCGTTGCCTACGAGCAGTACTTC. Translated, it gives CASSLTTSLVAYEQYF.

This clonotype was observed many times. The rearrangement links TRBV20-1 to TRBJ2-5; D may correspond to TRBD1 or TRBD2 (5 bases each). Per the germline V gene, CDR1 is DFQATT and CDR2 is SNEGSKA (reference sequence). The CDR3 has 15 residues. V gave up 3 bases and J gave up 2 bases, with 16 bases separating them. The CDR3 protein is CSASDPRGQQETQYF. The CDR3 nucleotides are TGCAGTGCTAGTGACCCTCGGGGCCAACAAGAGACCCAGTACTTC.

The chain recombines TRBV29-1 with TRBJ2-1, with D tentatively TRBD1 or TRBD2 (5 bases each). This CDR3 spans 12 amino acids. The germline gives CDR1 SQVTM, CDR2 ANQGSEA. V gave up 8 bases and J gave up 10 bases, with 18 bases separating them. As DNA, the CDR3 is TGCAGCATCCAGGCCGGGACCGCCGAGCAGTTCTTC. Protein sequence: CSIQAGTAEQFF.

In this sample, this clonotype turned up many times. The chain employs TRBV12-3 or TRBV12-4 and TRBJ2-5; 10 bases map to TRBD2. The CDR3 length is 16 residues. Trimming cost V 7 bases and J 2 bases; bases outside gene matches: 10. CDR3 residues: CASTRRLAGVQETQYF. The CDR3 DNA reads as TGTGCCAGCACTCGAAGGCTAGCGGGGGTTCAAGAGACCCAGTACTTC.

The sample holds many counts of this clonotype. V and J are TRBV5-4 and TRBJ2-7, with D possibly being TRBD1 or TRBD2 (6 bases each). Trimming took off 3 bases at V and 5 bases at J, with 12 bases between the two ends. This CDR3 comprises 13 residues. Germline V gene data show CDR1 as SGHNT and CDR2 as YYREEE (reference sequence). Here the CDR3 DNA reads TGTGCCAGCAGCTCCCCGGGGGCCCACGAGCAGTACTTC. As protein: CASSSPGAHEQYF.

CDR3 bases: TGCAGTGCTAGCTCGACAGGGATCTCCTACGAGCAGTACTTC. It codes for CSASSTGISYEQYF. The chain links TRBV20-1 to TRBJ2-7, with 7 bases matching TRBD1. Germline-derived CDR1 and CDR2 are DFQATT and SNEGSKA (reference sequence). The CDR3 is 14 amino acids. Trimming took 3 bases from V and 0 from J; bases not matched to a gene: 5.

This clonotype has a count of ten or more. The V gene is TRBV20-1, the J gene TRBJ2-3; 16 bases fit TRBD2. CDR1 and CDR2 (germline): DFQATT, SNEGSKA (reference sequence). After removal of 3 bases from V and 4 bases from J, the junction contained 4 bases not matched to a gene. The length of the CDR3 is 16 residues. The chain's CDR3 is CSASGTSGRASDTQYF. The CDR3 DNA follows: TGCAGTGCTAGTGGGACTAGCGGGAGGGCCTCAGATACGCAGTATTTT.

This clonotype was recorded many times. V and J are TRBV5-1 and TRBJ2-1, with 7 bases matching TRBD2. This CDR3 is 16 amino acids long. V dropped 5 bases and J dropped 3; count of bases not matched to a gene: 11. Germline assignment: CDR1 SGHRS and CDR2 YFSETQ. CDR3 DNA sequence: TGCGCCAGCAGATTTCTTAGCGGGTTCGACTACAATGAGCAGTTCTTC. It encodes CASRFLSGFDYNEQFF.

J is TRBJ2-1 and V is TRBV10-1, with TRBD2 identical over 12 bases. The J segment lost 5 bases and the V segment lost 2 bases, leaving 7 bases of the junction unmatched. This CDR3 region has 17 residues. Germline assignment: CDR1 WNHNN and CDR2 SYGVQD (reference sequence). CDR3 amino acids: CASSEDPSGRGNNEQFF. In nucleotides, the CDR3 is TGCGCCAGCAGTGAGGACCCTAGCGGGAGGGGGAACAATGAGCAGTTCTTC.

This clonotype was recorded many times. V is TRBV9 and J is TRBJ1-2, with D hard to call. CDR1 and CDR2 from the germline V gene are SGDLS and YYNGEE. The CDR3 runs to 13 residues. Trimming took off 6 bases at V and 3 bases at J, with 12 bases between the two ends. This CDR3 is CASTVEGDYGYTF. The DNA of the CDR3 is TGTGCCAGCACCGTCGAGGGAGACTATGGCTACACCTTC.